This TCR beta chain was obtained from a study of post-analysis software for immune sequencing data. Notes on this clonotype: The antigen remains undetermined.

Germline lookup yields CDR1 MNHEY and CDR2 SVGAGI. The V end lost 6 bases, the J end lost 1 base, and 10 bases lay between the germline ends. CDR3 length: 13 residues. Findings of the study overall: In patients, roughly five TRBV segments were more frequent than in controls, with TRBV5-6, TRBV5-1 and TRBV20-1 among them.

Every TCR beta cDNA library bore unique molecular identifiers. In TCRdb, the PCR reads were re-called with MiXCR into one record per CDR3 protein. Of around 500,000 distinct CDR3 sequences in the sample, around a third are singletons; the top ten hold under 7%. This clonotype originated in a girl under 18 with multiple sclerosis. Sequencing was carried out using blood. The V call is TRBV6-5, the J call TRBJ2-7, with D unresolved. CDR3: CASRSGLSYEQYF. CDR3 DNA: TGTGCCAGCAGATCGGGCCTTTCCTACGAGCAGTACTTC.